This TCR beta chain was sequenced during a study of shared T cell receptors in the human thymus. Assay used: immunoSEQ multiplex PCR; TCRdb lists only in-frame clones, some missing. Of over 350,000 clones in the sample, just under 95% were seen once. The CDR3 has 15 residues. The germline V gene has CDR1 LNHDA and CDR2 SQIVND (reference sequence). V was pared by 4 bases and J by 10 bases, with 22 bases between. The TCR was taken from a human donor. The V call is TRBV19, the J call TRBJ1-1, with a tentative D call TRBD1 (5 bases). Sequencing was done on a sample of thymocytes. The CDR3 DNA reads TGTGCCAGTAGTAGGGGATCCGGGGACTCCCTCGGAGCTTTCTTT. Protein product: CASSRGSGDSLGAFF.